The TCR beta chain described here comes from a study of T cell repertoires in cytomegalovirus infection. Background on the study: Matching HLA type, along with CMV infection, was indicated by public TCR beta signatures. General study findings and limits: Based on cumulative public TCR beta family frequency, carriers of CMV plus the relevant HLA were identified.

This clonotype has ten or more counts. The antigen remains unidentified. In germline, CDR1 is SEHNR, CDR2 FQNEAQ (reference sequence). The CDR3 loop spans 12 amino acids. V was shortened by 1 base and J by 8 bases, with 8 bases between the two germline ends. A single record per CDR3 protein comes from TCRdb applying MiXCR to the reads. Of more than 250,000 distinct CDR3 sequences in the sample, 25% were seen once. The clonotype originates from a human donor in good health (CMV status not recorded). Some clones in this sample may be carry-over from other donors' samples. The chain recombines TRBV7-9 with TRBJ1-1, with D unclear. The sequencing used cultured PBMCs, collected from culture after CMV antigen stimulation. DNA of the CDR3: TGTGCCAGCAGCTTAGAACGACGGGAAGCTTTCTTT. It yields the protein CASSLERREAFF.